Listed below are T cell receptor beta chains from one sample, sequenced in a study of identical twins. TCRdb itself ran the 5' RACE reads through MiXCR, one entry per CDR3 protein. The sample yields about 390,000 distinct CDR3 sequences, 9% to 10% seen once. The sequencing sample was made of naive T cells sorted from blood. These receptors were taken from a woman between 50 and 59 years old in good health. Both conserved end residues are part of each CDR3. The D gene is left open where the match is weak. The size field is filled for only some rows; it gives once, few, many or a size class.

clone size	V gene	D gene	J gene	CDR3 protein	CDR3 DNA
many	TRBV4-2	-	TRBJ2-5	CASSHPGSETQYF	TGTGCCAGCAGCCACCCGGGGAGCGAGACCCAGTACTTC
-	TRBV20-1	TRBD2	TRBJ2-5	CCARGLAGLGGTQYF	TGCTGTGCTAGAGGTCTAGCGGGTCTCGGTGGGACCCAGTACTTC
few	TRBV7-9	-	TRBJ2-3	CASSLVADLTDTQYF	TGTGCCAGCAGCTTAGTAGCGGACCTCACAGATACGCAGTATTTT
-	TRBV12-3/TRBV12-4	-	TRBJ1-5	CASSTGKGGVGQPQHF	TGTGCCAGCTCCACGGGGAAAGGGGGGGTTGGTCAGCCCCAGCATTTT
many	TRBV10-3	TRBD2	TRBJ2-7	CAISEGLAGGVYEQYF	TGTGCCATCAGTGAGGGACTAGCGGGAGGTGTTTACGAGCAGTACTTC
few	TRBV18	TRBD1	TRBJ2-4	CASSPTGGLRNIQYF	TGTGCCAGCTCACCGACAGGGGGCTTGAGAAACATTCAGTACTTC
few	TRBV25-1	TRBD1	TRBJ2-3	CASSEPPRQGGGDTQYF	TGTGCCAGCAGTGAGCCCCCGAGACAGGGGGGAGGAGATACGCAGTATTTT
few	TRBV18	-	TRBJ2-6	CASSPVRPATPGANVLTF	TGTGCCAGCTCACCGGTTAGGCCCGCAACCCCTGGGGCCAACGTCCTGACTTTC
-	TRBV28	-	TRBJ1-2	CASSSFANYGYTF	TGTGCCAGCAGTTCCTTTGCTAACTATGGCTACACCTTC
many	TRBV5-1	-	TRBJ2-2	CASSLVSANTGELFF	TGCGCCAGCAGCTTGGTTTCGGCGAACACCGGGGAGCTGTTTTTT
-	TRBV7-9	-	TRBJ2-1	CASSYRSLRLGSRNEQFF	TGTGCCAGCAGTTATAGATCTCTTCGGTTGGGGAGTAGGAATGAGCAGTTCTTC
-	TRBV12-3/TRBV12-4	-	TRBJ2-1	CASSSRHLRKFF	TGTGCCAGCAGTTCCCGACACTTGAGGAAGTTCTTC
few	TRBV20-1	TRBD2	TRBJ2-7	CSARLASGSPYEQYF	TGCAGTGCTCGACTCGCTAGCGGGAGCCCCTACGAGCAGTACTTC
-	TRBV7-9	TRBD1	TRBJ2-5	CATLTGEETQYF	TGTGCCACCCTGACAGGGGAGGAGACCCAGTACTTC
many	TRBV13	-	TRBJ1-6	CASSYGSSYNSPLHF	TGTGCCAGCAGCTACGGAAGCTCCTATAATTCACCCCTCCACTTT
-	TRBV24-1	-	TRBJ2-3	CATSDAPSNTQYF	TGTGCCACCAGTGATGCACCCTCTAATACGCAGTATTTT
many	TRBV28	-	TRBJ1-1	CATLTVNTEAFF	TGTGCCACCTTGACAGTGAACACTGAAGCTTTCTTT
-	TRBV7-6	-	TRBJ1-5	CASSSDGNSNQPQHF	TGTGCCAGCAGCTCGGACGGGAATAGCAATCAGCCCCAGCATTTT
-	TRBV6-6	-	TRBJ2-3	CASQEGVDTQYF	TGTGCCAGTCAGGAAGGGGTGGATACGCAGTATTTT
many	TRBV12-3/TRBV12-4	-	TRBJ2-1	CASSLGAGRWQFF	TGTGCCAGCAGTTTAGGGGCGGGGCGTTGGCAGTTCTTC
-	TRBV5-1	TRBD1	TRBJ1-6	CASSFGTGANSPLHF	TGCGCCAGCAGCTTCGGGACAGGGGCGAATTCACCCCTCCACTTT
-	TRBV5-1	-	TRBJ2-3	CASSRGGRTDTQYF	TGCGCCAGCAGCCGGGGTGGGCGCACAGATACGCAGTATTTT
-	TRBV7-6	-	TRBJ2-2	CASSLAGTPNTGELFF	TGTGCCAGCAGCTTAGCTGGGACACCGAACACCGGGGAGCTGTTTTTT
few	TRBV10-2	TRBD2	TRBJ2-1	CASSWPGTSGGFSYNEQFF	TGCGCCAGCAGTTGGCCCGGGACTAGCGGAGGTTTCTCCTACAATGAGCAGTTCTTC
few	TRBV12-3/TRBV12-4	-	TRBJ2-4	CASSEQSEGVRNIQYF	TGTGCCAGCAGTGAACAAAGTGAGGGGGTGCGAAACATTCAGTACTTC
many	TRBV7-9	-	TRBJ1-1	CASSLGGNEAFF	TGTGCCAGCAGCTTAGGAGGGAACGAAGCTTTCTTT
-	TRBV12-3/TRBV12-4	-	TRBJ1-6	CASRIPGGGNSPLHF	TGTGCCAGCAGGATCCCCGGTGGGGGAAATTCACCCCTCCACTTT
few	TRBV12-3/TRBV12-4	TRBD2	TRBJ2-2	CASSFQRGNTGELFF	TGTGCCAGCAGTTTCCAGCGGGGAAACACCGGGGAGCTGTTTTTT
few	TRBV4-1	-	TRBJ2-2	CASSQAANTGELFF	TGCGCCAGCAGCCAGGCCGCAAACACCGGGGAGCTGTTTTTT
-	TRBV5-1	-	TRBJ1-2	CASSQTYNYGYTF	TGCGCCAGCAGCCAGACCTATAACTATGGCTACACCTTC
-	TRBV18	TRBD1	TRBJ1-1	CASSPGLEGAPRTEAFF	TGTGCCAGCTCACCGGGGTTGGAGGGGGCACCGAGGACTGAAGCTTTCTTT
few	TRBV27	-	TRBJ2-1	CASKRTASYNEQFF	TGTGCCAGCAAAAGAACGGCCTCCTACAATGAGCAGTTCTTC
few	TRBV20-1	-	TRBJ2-3	CSARDLNWTNHRDTQYF	TGCAGTGCTAGAGATCTGAACTGGACTAATCACCGCGATACGCAGTATTTT
few	TRBV5-8	TRBD2	TRBJ2-3	CASSLAIAGGRDTQYF	TGTGCCAGCAGCTTGGCCATAGCGGGAGGGAGAGATACGCAGTATTTT
few	TRBV6-5	TRBD2	TRBJ2-3	CASSGLVTDTQYF	TGTGCCAGCAGTGGACTAGTCACAGATACGCAGTATTTT
-	TRBV20-1	TRBD2	TRBJ2-3	CSARGLAGGYTDTQYF	TGCAGTGCTAGGGGACTAGCGGGAGGTTACACAGATACGCAGTATTTT
-	TRBV27	-	TRBJ2-5	CASSRAGPGETQYF	TGTGCCAGCAGCCGGGCCGGGCCAGGGGAGACCCAGTACTTC
-	TRBV11-3	-	TRBJ2-1	CASSLRGWYTYNEQFF	TGTGCCAGCAGCTTAAGGGGGTGGTATACTTACAATGAGCAGTTCTTC
many	TRBV4-1	TRBD2	TRBJ2-3	CASSQSSGRLDTQYF	TGCGCCAGCAGCCAATCCAGCGGGAGGTTAGATACGCAGTATTTT
-	TRBV19	TRBD1	TRBJ2-5	CASRPRGSQETQYF	TGTGCCAGCCGTCCCAGGGGGAGCCAAGAGACCCAGTACTTC
once	TRBV3-1	TRBD2	TRBJ2-1	CASSQVLAGVSYNEQFF	TGTGCCAGCAGCCAAGTCCTCGCGGGAGTATCCTACAATGAGCAGTTCTTC